This TCR beta chain was documented in a study of cytomegalovirus exposure and HLA in healthy donors (dated by TCRdb to 2016 to 2017). At the level of the whole study: According to an earlier analysis of a few hundred of the donors, about 170 million T cells yielded 100 million or so unique TCR beta sequences and 276 Gb of sequence data. Roughly 300 gigabases of sequencing data and roughly 81 million unique TCR sequences made up an early release that covered approximately 700 HLA-typed donors. The genetic ancestry cluster associated with self-reported Caucasian donors included 81% of the 300 to 450 genotyped donors. The aim of the study was to test whether cataloging public T cell receptors could identify signatures of past pathogen exposure. The study profiled the T cell repertoires of under 850 subjects by immunosequencing and related them to cytomegalovirus serostatus. Besides the first cohort of roughly 660 subjects, a separate validation cohort made up of 95 to 150 different subjects was used. To predict cytomegalovirus infection status, the study combined high-throughput TCR immunosequencing, statistical association of individual TCRs with disease status, and machine learning. A later analysis re-examined previously published TCR beta repertoires from several hundred donors and added high-resolution HLA genotyping to investigate patterns of TCR occurrence. Rather than using new phenotypic data, the later analysis identified candidate immune exposures from TCR beta sequences and from how often those sequences occurred across donors. In an earlier analysis of roughly 580 of the donors, high-throughput TCR beta sequencing was used to judge whether each TCR beta V gene segment behaved as functional or pseudogenic. Donor age, sex, ethnicity and CMV serostatus were collected together with the repertoire data. A later genetic analysis took genome-wide SNP genotypes for about 65% of the 666 donors and used that subset as a discovery cohort. All discovery cohort repertoires had been generated using a single sequencing platform. Both class I and class II loci were covered by HLA typing, at four-digit resolution. The number of typed donors differed by locus: 629-630 for A, B, C, DRB1 and DQB1; approximately 520 for DQA1; over 600 for DPA1; and some 430 for DPB1. Because of strong linkage in the cohort, a handful of DR-DQ haplotypes were treated as single units for association and clustering. On average, roughly 240,000 unique TCR beta nucleotide sequences were sequenced per donor among a few hundred genotyped donors of the cohort, with around 19% of those sequences being non-productive.

Only one count was recorded for this clone. What this receptor recognizes is not known. Base qualities are not at hand, and no much larger clone is one base apart. The germline V gene gives CDR1 as SNHLY and CDR2 as FYNNEI. The CDR3, cysteine through phenylalanine, is 13 amino acids long. Just CDR3 DNA is preserved here, 39 bases in frame from base 1. V sheds 6 bases and J sheds 4 bases, leaving 12 bases between their ends. In total, over 600 healthy bone marrow donors made up the cohort. At the time of sampling, every cohort member was nominally healthy, though immune exposures that went unrecorded were likely present. The donor was CMV seropositive and was included in the group of 289 seropositive cohort members. Every donor gave a peripheral blood sample, and the peripheral blood mononuclear cells from that sample were used for TCR beta sequencing. The Qiagen DNeasy Blood Extraction Kit was used to extract genomic DNA from the blood cell samples.

Points the paper makes about the study in general: Assigning TCR associations to individual alleles was difficult when HLA alleles, especially DR and DQ, strongly co-occurred. A group of highly shared sequence variants was considered likely to be a technical artifact of the sequencing pipeline. The authors suggested that the approach could potentially be generalized to other disease states and immunological phenotypes. The only immune exposure information available for the cohort was CMV serostatus. Only TCR beta chains were sequenced in this cohort, and the absence of alpha or paired-chain data limited detectable features. In a later analysis, the rate of TCR association differed among HLA loci, with DRB1 alleles having the most associated TCRs and HLA-C alleles having the fewest. Presence/absence analyses assumed roughly uniform sequencing depth across donors, an assumption that may not hold. A later analysis reported that several top co-occurrence clusters appeared linked to parvovirus B19, influenza, CMV and Epstein-Barr virus. Some IMGT-functional V segments, including TRBV6-2 and TRBV6-3, could not be told apart with the 87-base-pair reads, so those segments were excluded. Correlated functional status among segregating V segments might reflect linkage disequilibrium, but an unknown experimental factor could not be ruled out. HLA typing was unavailable for some donors at each locus, so association tests used only the typed subset. In a later analysis, most CMV-associated TCR beta chains were found to appear HLA-restricted, with HLA associations seemingly driven largely by CMV exposure. In vitro tests confirmed that a few of the cytomegalovirus-associated TCR beta chains recognize cytomegalovirus antigens. V-gene and J-gene trimming of TCR beta chains was associated with a missense DCLRE1C variant in a later genetic analysis, and the association was replicated in an independent cohort. Cytomegalovirus status was reported to be diagnosed by the classifier with high specificity and sensitivity in both the original and validation cohorts. A further reported finding was that TCR beta sequences accurately predicted the HLA-A and HLA-B alleles for most subjects in the first cohort. Compared with equally common non-associated chains, HLA-associated TCR beta chains in a later analysis were more clonally expanded and had lower generation probabilities. A later analysis associated 15,000 or so TCR beta sequences with specific HLA alleles at a false discovery rate of 0.05. An earlier analysis of approximately 530 of the donors showed that most TCR beta V segments appeared in productive rearrangements either about 87% or about 30% of the time, which broadly matched IMGT annotations. Across donors, most TCR sequences were observed very rarely, whereas some public TCRs were present in many individuals. Because counts were too low, roughly 17 rarely observed V segments, including chromosome 9 orphons, were left out of the earlier analysis of about 620 of the donors. In a later genetic analysis, fewer N-insertions in productive TCRs were reported among donors in an Asian-associated ancestry cluster than the roughly 700-donor mean. In the study, roughly 160 TCR beta chains were listed as associated with cytomegalovirus.

Preparation of the library involved the immunoSEQ multiplex PCR assay. For the multiplex PCR, a mixture combining 60 forward primers for TCR Vbeta segments and 13 reverse primers for TCR Jbeta segments was used. Amplification of the CDR3 region of rearranged TCR beta genes was performed with a multiplex PCR assay on genomic DNA. The amplified TCR beta libraries were sequenced on the Illumina HiSeq System as 87-base-pair reads. The paper's data handling went like this. A later analysis tallied approximately 87 million unique TCR beta chains across the 640 or so repertoires, and 10 million to 11 million of those chains were shared by two or more donors. Raw reads were error-corrected and collapsed into unique sequences with a nearest-neighbor algorithm that merged closely related sequences to remove PCR and sequencing errors. Alignment of CDR3 sequences to IMGT reference sequences was used to assign V, D and J gene segments. Each retained sequence needed at least a six-nucleotide match to both a V gene segment and a J gene segment. Rearrangements were called productive when the CDR3 lacked stop codons and stayed in frame with V and J; all others were non-productive. CDR3 was defined according to IMGT convention as the region running from the second conserved V-encoded cysteine to the conserved J-encoded phenylalanine. In an earlier analysis of just under 600 of the donors, sequences lacking an unambiguous match to a single V gene segment were excluded. In an earlier analysis of 587 of the donors, a V segment was called functional when productive rearrangements were above 56.7%, and segregating when the standard deviation between donors exceeded 5%. To diagnose cytomegalovirus status from the catalog of TCR beta chain sequences, a statistical classification framework was built. In a later analysis, V and J genes were assigned by comparing TCR nucleotide sequences against IMGT/GENE-DB human TR gene sequences. A later analysis assigned CDR3 sequences and most-parsimonious VDJ recombination scenarios with the TCRdist pipeline. In a later analysis, every TCR beta chain was defined by the combination of its CDR3 amino acid sequence and its V-gene family, and reads without a unique V-gene family were dropped. In a later analysis, some 600 highly shared, low-generation-probability nucleotide sequences were removed to address suspected cross-contamination and a sequencing artifact. For each public chain, a later analysis derived a clonal expansion index from normalized ranks of inferred template counts within each repertoire. In a later analysis, generation probabilities were computed with a VDJ recombination model fitted to out-of-frame rearrangements, and the resulting probabilities were checked against IGoR. A later analysis scored TCR-TCR, TCR-HLA and TCR-CMV co-occurrence with hypergeometric tests, applying a repertoire-size bias correction to TCR pairs. A later analysis estimated false discovery rates by permuting HLA or CMV assignments 20 times. In a later analysis, co-occurring TCRs were grouped using DBSCAN, and TCRdist sequence similarity was added for clustering within HLA-allele-positive subsets. For co-occurrence clustering, repertoires with fewer than 30,000 or more than 120,000 public chains were excluded, along with five repertoires with anomalous nucleotide sharing. TCRdb stores this immuneACCESS table with in-frame sequences only. Part of the clones is absent; in the studies checked, under half of the shortfall reflects unresolved V genes, and no reason is known for the rest. V and J calls and clone size are those listed in that table; D and trimming were worked out from the DNA. The sample yields roughly 100,000 clones; almost 85% were counted once. The ten most abundant clones make up 5.6% of the sample.

The receptor comes from a woman aged 18 to 35 in good health and CMV-seropositive. Recombination linked TRBV2 to TRBJ1-1; no D gene call is confident. The sample comprised PBMCs. In nucleotide form, the sequence is TGTGCCAGCAGGAGATCACCCCTCACTGAAGCTTTCTTT. The encoded protein is CASRRSPLTEAFF.